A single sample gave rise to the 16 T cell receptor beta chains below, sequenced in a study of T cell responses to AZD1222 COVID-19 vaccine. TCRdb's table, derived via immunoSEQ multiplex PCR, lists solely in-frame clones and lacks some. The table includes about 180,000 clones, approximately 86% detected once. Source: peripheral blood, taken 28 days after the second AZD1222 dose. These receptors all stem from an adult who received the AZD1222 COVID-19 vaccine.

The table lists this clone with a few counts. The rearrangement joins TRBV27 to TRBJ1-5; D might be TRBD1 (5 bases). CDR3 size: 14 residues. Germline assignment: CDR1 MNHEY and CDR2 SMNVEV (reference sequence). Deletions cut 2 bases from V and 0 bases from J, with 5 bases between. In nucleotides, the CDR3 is TGTGCCAGCAGTTTAGGGGCTAGCAATCAGCCCCAGCATTTT. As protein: CASSLGASNQPQHF.

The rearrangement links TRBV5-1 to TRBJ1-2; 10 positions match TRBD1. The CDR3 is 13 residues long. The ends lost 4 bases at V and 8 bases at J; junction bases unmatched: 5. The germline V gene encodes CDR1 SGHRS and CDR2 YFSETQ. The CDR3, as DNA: TGCGCCAGCAGCCAGGGACAGGGGTACGGCTACACCTTC. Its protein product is CASSQGQGYGYTF. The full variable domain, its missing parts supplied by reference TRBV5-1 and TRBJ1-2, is KAGVTQTPRYLIKTRGQQVTLSCSPISGHRSVSWYQQTPGQGLQFLFEYFSETQRNKGNFPGRFSGRQFSNSRSEMNVSTLELGDSALYLCASSQGQGYGYTFGSGTRLTVV.

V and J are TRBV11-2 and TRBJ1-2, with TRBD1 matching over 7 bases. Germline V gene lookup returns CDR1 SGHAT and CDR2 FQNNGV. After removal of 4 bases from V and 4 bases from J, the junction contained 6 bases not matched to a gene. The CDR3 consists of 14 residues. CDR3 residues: CASSYNRGGYGYTF. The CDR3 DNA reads TGTGCCAGCAGCTATAACAGGGGCGGCTATGGCTACACCTTC.

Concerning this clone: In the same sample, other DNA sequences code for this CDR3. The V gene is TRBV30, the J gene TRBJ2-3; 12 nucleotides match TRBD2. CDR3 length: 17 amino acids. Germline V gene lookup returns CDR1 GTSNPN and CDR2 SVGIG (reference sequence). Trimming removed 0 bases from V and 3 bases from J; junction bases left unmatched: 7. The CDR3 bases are TGTGCCTGGAGTGTACTAGCGGGGGGTCGGGGGACAGATACGCAGTATTTT. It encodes CAWSVLAGGRGTDTQYF.

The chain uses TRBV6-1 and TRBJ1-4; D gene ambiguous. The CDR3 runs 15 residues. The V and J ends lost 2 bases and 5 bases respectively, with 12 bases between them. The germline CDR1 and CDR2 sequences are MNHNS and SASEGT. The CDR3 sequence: CASSEFDGENEKLFF. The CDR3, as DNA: TGTGCCAGCAGTGAATTTGACGGGGAGAATGAAAAACTGTTTTTT.

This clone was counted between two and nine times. CDR3 in amino acids: CSVDATETQYF. The CDR3 region has the DNA TGCAGCGTTGACGCAACAGAGACCCAGTACTTC. The V call is TRBV29-1, the J call TRBJ2-5; D call uncertain. V was shortened by 3 bases and J by 4 bases, with 6 bases between the two germline ends. This CDR3 has 11 residues. Germline V CDR1 and CDR2: SQVTM, ANQGSEA.

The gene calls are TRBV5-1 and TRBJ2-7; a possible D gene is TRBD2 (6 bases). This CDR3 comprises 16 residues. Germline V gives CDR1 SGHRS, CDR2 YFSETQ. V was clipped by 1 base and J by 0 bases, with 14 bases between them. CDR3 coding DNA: TGCGCCAGCAGCTTGTGGGGCGGGGCTAGCTCCTACGAGCAGTACTTC. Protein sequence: CASSLWGGASSYEQYF.

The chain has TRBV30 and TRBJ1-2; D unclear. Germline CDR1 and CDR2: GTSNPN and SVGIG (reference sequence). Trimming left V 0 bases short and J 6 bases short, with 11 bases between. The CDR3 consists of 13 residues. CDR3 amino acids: CAWSVRAAHGYTF. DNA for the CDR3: TGTGCCTGGAGTGTACGGGCAGCTCATGGCTACACCTTC.

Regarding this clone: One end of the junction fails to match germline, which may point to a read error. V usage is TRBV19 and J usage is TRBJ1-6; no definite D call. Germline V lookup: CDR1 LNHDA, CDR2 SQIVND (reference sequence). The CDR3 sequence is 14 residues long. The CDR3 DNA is TGTGCCAGTAAAGGGAGCTCCTATAATTCACCCCTCCATTTT. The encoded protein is CASKGSSYNSPLHF.

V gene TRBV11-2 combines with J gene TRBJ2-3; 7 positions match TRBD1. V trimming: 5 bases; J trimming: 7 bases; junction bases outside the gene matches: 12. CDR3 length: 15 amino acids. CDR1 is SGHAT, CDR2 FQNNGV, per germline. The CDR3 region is CASSRMTGSGNTQYF. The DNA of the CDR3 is TGTGCCAGCAGCCGAATGACAGGGTCCGGGAATACGCAGTATTTT.

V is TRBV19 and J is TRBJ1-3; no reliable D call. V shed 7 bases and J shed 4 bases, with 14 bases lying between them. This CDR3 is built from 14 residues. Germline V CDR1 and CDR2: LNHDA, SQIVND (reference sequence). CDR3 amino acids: CASTDLKLGNTIYF. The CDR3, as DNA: TGTGCCAGTACTGACCTCAAGCTCGGAAACACCATATATTTT.

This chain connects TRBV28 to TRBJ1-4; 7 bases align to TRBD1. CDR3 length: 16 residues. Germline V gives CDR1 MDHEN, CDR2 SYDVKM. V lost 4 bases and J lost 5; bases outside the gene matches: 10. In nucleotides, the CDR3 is TGTGCCAGCAGTTCTACTCCGGGACAGTTAAATGAAAAACTGTTTTTT. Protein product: CASSSTPGQLNEKLFF.

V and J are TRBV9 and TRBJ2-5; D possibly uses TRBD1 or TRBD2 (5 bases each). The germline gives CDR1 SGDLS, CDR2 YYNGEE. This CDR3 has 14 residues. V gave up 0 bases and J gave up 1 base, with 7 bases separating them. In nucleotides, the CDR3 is TGTGCCAGCAGCGTAGTTGGGGGCCAAGAGACCCAGTACTTC. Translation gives CASSVVGGQETQYF.

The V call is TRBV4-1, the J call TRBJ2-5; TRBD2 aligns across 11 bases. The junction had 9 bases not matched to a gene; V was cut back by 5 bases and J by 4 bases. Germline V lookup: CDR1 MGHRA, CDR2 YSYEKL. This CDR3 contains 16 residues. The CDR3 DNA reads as TGCGCCAGCAGCGAGATGACTAGCGGGATCCTAGAGACCCAGTACTTC. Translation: CASSEMTSGILETQYF.

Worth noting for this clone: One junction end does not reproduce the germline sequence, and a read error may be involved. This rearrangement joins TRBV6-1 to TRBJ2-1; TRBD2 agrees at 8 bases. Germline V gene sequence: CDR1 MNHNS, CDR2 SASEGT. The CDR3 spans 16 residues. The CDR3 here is CASSGSAGASNNEQFF. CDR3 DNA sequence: TGTGCCAGCAGTGGATCAGCGGGGGCCTCCAACAATGAGCAGTTCTTC.

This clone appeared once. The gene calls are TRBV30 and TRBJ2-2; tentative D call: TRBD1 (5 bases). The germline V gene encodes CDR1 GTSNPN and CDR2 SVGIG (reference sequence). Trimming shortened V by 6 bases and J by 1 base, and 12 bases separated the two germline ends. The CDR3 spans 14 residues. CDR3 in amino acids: CACRQTVNTGELFF. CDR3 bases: TGTGCCTGCAGACAGACTGTGAACACCGGGGAGCTGTTTTTT.